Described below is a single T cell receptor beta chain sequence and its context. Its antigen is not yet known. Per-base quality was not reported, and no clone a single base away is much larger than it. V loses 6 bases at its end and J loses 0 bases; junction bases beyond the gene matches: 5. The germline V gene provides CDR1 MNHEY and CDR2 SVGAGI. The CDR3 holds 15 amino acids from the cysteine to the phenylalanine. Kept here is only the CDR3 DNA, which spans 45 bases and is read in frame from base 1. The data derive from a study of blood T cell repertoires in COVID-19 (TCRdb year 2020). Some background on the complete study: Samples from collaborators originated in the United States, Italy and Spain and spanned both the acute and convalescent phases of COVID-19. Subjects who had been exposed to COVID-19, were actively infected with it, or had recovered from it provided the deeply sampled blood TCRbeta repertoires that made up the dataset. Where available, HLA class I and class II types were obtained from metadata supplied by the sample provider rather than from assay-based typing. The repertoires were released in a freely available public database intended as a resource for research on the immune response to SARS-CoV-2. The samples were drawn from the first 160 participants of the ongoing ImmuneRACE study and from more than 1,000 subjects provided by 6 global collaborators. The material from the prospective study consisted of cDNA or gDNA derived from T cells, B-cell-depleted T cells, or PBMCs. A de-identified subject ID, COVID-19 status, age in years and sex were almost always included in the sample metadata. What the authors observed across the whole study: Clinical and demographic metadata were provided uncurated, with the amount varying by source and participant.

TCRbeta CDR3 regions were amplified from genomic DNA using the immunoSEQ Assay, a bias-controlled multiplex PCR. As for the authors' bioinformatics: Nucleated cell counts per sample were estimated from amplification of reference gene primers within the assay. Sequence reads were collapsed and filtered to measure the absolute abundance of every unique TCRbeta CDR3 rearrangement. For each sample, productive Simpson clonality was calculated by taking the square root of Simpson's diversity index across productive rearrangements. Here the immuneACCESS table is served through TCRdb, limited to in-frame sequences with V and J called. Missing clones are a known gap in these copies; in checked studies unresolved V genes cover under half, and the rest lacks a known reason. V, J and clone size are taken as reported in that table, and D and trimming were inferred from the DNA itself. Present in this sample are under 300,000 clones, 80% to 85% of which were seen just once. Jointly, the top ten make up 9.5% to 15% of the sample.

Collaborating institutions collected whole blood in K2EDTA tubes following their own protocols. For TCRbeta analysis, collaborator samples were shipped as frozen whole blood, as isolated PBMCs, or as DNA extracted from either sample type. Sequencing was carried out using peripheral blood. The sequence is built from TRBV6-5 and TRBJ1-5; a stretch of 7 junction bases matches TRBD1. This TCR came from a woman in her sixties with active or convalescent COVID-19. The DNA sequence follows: TGTGCCAGCAGCTCGGGACAGAATAGCAATCAGCCCCAGCATTTT. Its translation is CASSSGQNSNQPQHF.